This TCR beta chain was found in a study of PD-L1 blockade in urothelial cancer. The overall study: Enrolled patients had been treated previously with 0 to 3 chemotherapy regimens. Median blood clonality was 0.080, with about 86,000 unique TCRs.

Per germline, CDR1 LGHNA and CDR2 YSLEER. CDR3 length equals 15 residues. V dropped 0 bases and J dropped 5; count of bases not matched to a gene: 6. The repertoire was sequenced with immunoSEQ multiplex PCR; TCRdb's copy has only in-frame clones and lacks some. Of just under 45,000 clones in the sample, more than 75% are singletons; the top ten hold about 14%. The chain links TRBV4-3 to TRBJ2-7, with 8 bases fitting TRBD1. The receptor comes from an older woman with urothelial cancer. The sequences come from PBMCs, collected around atezolizumab (anti-PD-L1) treatment. The CDR3 DNA is TGCGCCAGCAGCCAAGAGAACGTCAGGGGGCACGAGCAGTACTTC. The encoded protein is CASSQENVRGHEQYF.